The following is a TCR beta chain sequence with its context. A multiplex PCR was run with 60 Vbeta primers and 13 Jbeta primers. Sequencing was performed with immunoSEQ multiplex PCR; in TCRdb, only in-frame clones are kept and a portion is missing. The repertoire has about 130,000 clones, over 75% of them found once; the top ten carry 4.2%. These data are taken from a study of cytomegalovirus exposure and HLA in healthy donors. Study overall: Earlier findings included roughly 120 million unique TCR beta sequences obtained from 150 million to 200 million T cells.

The material sequenced was PBMCs. The receptor comes from a male donor in good health and CMV-seropositive.

CDR3 nucleotide sequence: TGTGCCAATCGGGGACAGGGGAGCAATCAGCCCCAGCATTTT. This codes for CANRGQGSNQPQHF. J is TRBJ1-5 and V is TRBV28; 10 bases map to TRBD1. With V trimmed by 10 bases and J by 1 base, 4 bases remained unmatched. This CDR3 spans 14 amino acids. Germline lookup yields CDR1 MDHEN and CDR2 SYDVKM.